Listed below are T cell receptor beta chains from one sample, sequenced in a study of cytotoxic CD8 clonotypes in ibrutinib-treated CLL. The table came from immunoSEQ multiplex PCR; TCRdb's copy has only in-frame clones and leaves some out. The sample has some 140,000 clones; approximately 80% are singletons. The source material was PBMCs, sampled after 12 months of ibrutinib treatment. These receptors came from a human donor with chronic lymphocytic leukemia. CDR3s include the opening cysteine and the closing phenylalanine or tryptophan. The D gene is left open where the match is weak. Only some rows state a clone size, as once, few, many or a class for expanded clones.

cdr3_aa | cdr3_nt | clone_size | j_call | d_call | v_call
CASSIRGDQPQHF | TGTGCCAGTAGTATCAGAGGGGATCAGCCCCAGCATTTT | NA | TRBJ1-5 | NA | TRBV19
CASSMVGPGTSGRETQYF | TGTGCCAGTAGTATGGTGGGGCCCGGGACTAGCGGGAGGGAGACCCAGTACTTC | NA | TRBJ2-5 | TRBD2 | TRBV19
CAITDGGSYGYTF | TGTGCCATCACCGACGGGGGATCCTATGGCTACACCTTC | once | TRBJ1-2 | NA | TRBV10-3
CASSLQTPGHDNSPLHF | TGTGCCAGCAGTTTACAAACCCCGGGACACGATAATTCACCCCTCCACTTT | NA | TRBJ1-6 | NA | TRBV28
CASSLTGTGNTEAFF | TGTGCCAGCAGCTTAACTGGGACAGGGAACACTGAAGCTTTCTTT | NA | TRBJ1-1 | TRBD1 | TRBV7-3
CATSSGFSYEQYF | TGTGCCACCAGCAGCGGGTTCTCCTACGAGCAGTACTTC | NA | TRBJ2-7 | NA | TRBV15
CASSSEPEPVRETQYF | TGTGCCAGCAGCTCAGAACCGGAGCCCGTCCGGGAGACCCAGTACTTC | NA | TRBJ2-5 | NA | TRBV7-9
CASSWGDRVPYEQYF | TGCGCCAGCAGCTGGGGGGACAGGGTTCCCTACGAGCAGTACTTC | NA | TRBJ2-7 | TRBD1 | TRBV5-1
CASSLYGQGSGANVLTF | TGTGCCAGCAGTTTATATGGTCAGGGGTCTGGGGCCAACGTCCTGACTTTC | NA | TRBJ2-6 | NA | TRBV27
CAWRQQYEQYF | TGTGCCTGGAGGCAGCAGTACGAGCAGTACTTC | once | TRBJ2-7 | NA | TRBV30
CASKTTGGWTEAFF | TGTGCCAGCAAGACGACAGGGGGGTGGACTGAAGCTTTCTTT | once | TRBJ1-1 | TRBD1 | TRBV28
CATSPSQGVQPQHF | TGTGCCACCAGCCCCAGTCAGGGGGTTCAGCCCCAGCATTTT | few | TRBJ1-5 | TRBD1 | TRBV15
CASSLFLRESTTDTQYF | TGTGCCAGCAGCTTGTTTTTGCGGGAGTCGACCACAGATACGCAGTATTTT | NA | TRBJ2-3 | TRBD2 | TRBV5-6
CASSSGLAGAGELFF | TGCGCCAGCAGCTCCGGACTAGCGGGAGCCGGGGAGCTGTTTTTT | NA | TRBJ2-2 | TRBD2 | TRBV5-1
CASRSRRFGTNEKLFF | TGTGCCAGCAGAAGCCGCCGGTTCGGGACTAATGAAAAACTGTTTTTT | NA | TRBJ1-4 | NA | TRBV7-9
CAISTARQNTEAFF | TGTGCCATCAGTACGGCGAGACAAAACACTGAAGCTTTCTTT | NA | TRBJ1-1 | NA | TRBV10-3
CASSSLAGGLGEQFF | TGTGCCAGCAGCTCCCTAGCGGGAGGTTTGGGTGAGCAGTTCTTC | NA | TRBJ2-1 | TRBD2 | TRBV7-8
CASSFQWGSSYNEQFF | TGCGCCAGCAGCTTTCAATGGGGCTCCTCCTACAATGAGCAGTTCTTC | few | TRBJ2-1 | NA | TRBV5-1
CASSFSGLSSYEQYF | TGTGCCAGCAGCTTTAGCGGGCTCAGCTCCTACGAGCAGTACTTC | NA | TRBJ2-7 | TRBD2 | TRBV7-8
CASSLQRARGGLDSTDTQYF | TGTGCCAGCAGCCTCCAGAGAGCCCGGGGTGGATTAGACAGCACAGATACGCAGTATTTT | NA | TRBJ2-3 | NA | TRBV5-4
CASSLGGTDTQYF | TGTGCCAGCAGCCTAGGGGGCACAGATACGCAGTATTTT | NA | TRBJ2-3 | NA | TRBV5-4
CASSYSIRGLKTQYF | TGTGCCAGCAGTTACTCGATTCGGGGTTTAAAGACCCAGTACTTC | NA | TRBJ2-5 | NA | TRBV6-5
CAWSVRGWQDEQYF | TGTGCCTGGAGTGTAAGGGGGTGGCAGGACGAGCAGTACTTC | NA | TRBJ2-7 | NA | TRBV30
CASSDKPSNQPQHF | TGTGCCAGTAGTGATAAACCTAGCAATCAGCCCCAGCATTTT | NA | TRBJ1-5 | NA | TRBV19
CASSVGWGLANEKLFF | TGTGCCAGCAGCGTAGGATGGGGTTTAGCTAATGAAAAACTGTTTTTT | NA | TRBJ1-4 | NA | TRBV9
CASSPGQTNYGYTF | TGTGCCAGTAGTCCGGGGCAGACTAACTATGGCTACACCTTC | NA | TRBJ1-2 | NA | TRBV19
CASRIRGQDTGELFF | TGTGCCAGCAGGATAAGGGGGCAGGACACCGGGGAGCTGTTTTTT | NA | TRBJ2-2 | TRBD1 | TRBV2
CAISDWLPGGNTDTQYF | TGTGCCATCAGTGATTGGCTCCCCGGCGGTAACACAGATACGCAGTATTTT | NA | TRBJ2-3 | NA | TRBV10-3
CASSLSGGDLYEQYF | TGTGCCAGCAGCTTATCAGGGGGCGATCTCTACGAGCAGTACTTC | NA | TRBJ2-7 | TRBD1 | TRBV7-2
CASSYRPSNYGYTF | TGTGCCAGCAGTTATAGACCAAGTAACTATGGCTACACCTTC | NA | TRBJ1-2 | NA | TRBV6-5
CASSRANTGELFF | TGTGCCAGCTCACGCGCGAACACCGGGGAGCTGTTTTTT | NA | TRBJ2-2 | NA | TRBV18
CASSYLTDTQYF | TGTGCCAGCAGCTACCTCACAGATACGCAGTATTTT | NA | TRBJ2-3 | NA | TRBV7-3
CASSSGTSGRANLGELFF | TGTGCCAGCAGCTCGGGGACTAGCGGGAGGGCCAATCTCGGGGAGCTGTTTTTT | NA | TRBJ2-2 | TRBD2 | TRBV7-9
CASSLRGGATNEKLFF | TGTGCCAGCAGCTTAAGGGGCGGTGCAACTAATGAAAAACTGTTTTTT | NA | TRBJ1-4 | NA | TRBV11-3
CASARDRGRDTQYF | TGTGCCAGCGCGAGGGACAGGGGGAGAGATACGCAGTATTTT | NA | TRBJ2-3 | TRBD1 | TRBV6-5
CASSLLGTGGNEQYF | TGTGCCAGCAGTTTATTGGGGACAGGGGGCAACGAGCAGTACTTC | NA | TRBJ2-7 | TRBD1 | TRBV27
CASSLDGESSYNEQFF | TGTGCCAGCAGCTTGGATGGGGAGAGCTCCTACAATGAGCAGTTCTTC | NA | TRBJ2-1 | NA | TRBV5-4
CSVNRQGVRQGYGYTF | TGCAGCGTGAACCGGCAGGGGGTGAGACAGGGGTATGGCTACACCTTC | NA | TRBJ1-2 | TRBD1 | TRBV29-1
CASRRTGRNTEAFF | TGTGCCAGCAGAAGGACAGGGAGGAATACTGAAGCTTTCTTT | NA | TRBJ1-1 | TRBD1 | TRBV7-2
CASSSGGSSYEQYF | TGCGCCAGCAGCTCCGGGGGGAGCTCCTACGAGCAGTACTTC | NA | TRBJ2-7 | TRBD2 | TRBV5-1
CATSPRQRYSDGYTF | TGTGCCACCAGCCCCCGACAGCGGTATTCGGATGGCTACACCTTC | NA | TRBJ1-2 | NA | TRBV15
CASSRLAGGYNEQFF | TGTGCCAGCAGCCGACTAGCGGGAGGGTACAATGAGCAGTTCTTC | few | TRBJ2-1 | TRBD2 | TRBV11-2